These 18 T cell receptor beta chains were sequenced from one sample in a study of cytomegalovirus exposure and HLA in healthy donors. The PCR made use of 60 Vbeta and 13 Jbeta primers. Sequencing used immunoSEQ multiplex PCR; TCRdb keeps in-frame clones, though not all of them. The sample has about 170,000 clones, more than 70% seen once. The specimen sequenced was PBMCs. These TCRs come from a male donor in good health and CMV-seronegative.

The chain has TRBV6-1 and TRBJ2-7, with TRBD2 matching 15 bases. Germline CDR1 is MNHNS and CDR2 is SASEGT. The CDR3 length is 15 residues. Trimming at V came to 6 bases and at J to 7 bases, leaving 7 bases not matched to a gene. The CDR3 DNA reads TGTGCCAGCAGGGCACCAGGGACTAGCGGGAGGGAGCAGTACTTC. It is translated as CASRAPGTSGREQYF.

The rearrangement uses TRBV19 and TRBJ2-7, with 10 bases fitting TRBD1. This CDR3 region has 14 residues. V gave up 1 base and J gave up 7 bases; unmatched junction bases: 4. The germline V gene encodes CDR1 LNHDA and CDR2 SQIVND (reference sequence). The CDR3 here is CASSIGQGAREQYF. The CDR3 bases are TGTGCCAGTAGTATAGGACAGGGGGCTCGAGAGCAGTACTTC.

V and J are TRBV6-5 and TRBJ2-1, with D perhaps TRBD2 (6 bases). The CDR3 totals 16 residues. Trimming stripped 1 base from V and 5 bases from J, with 15 bases between. The germline gives CDR1 MNHEY, CDR2 SVGAGI. The CDR3 is CASSYLTSWTHNEQFF. CDR3 DNA sequence: TGTGCCAGCAGTTACTTGACTAGTTGGACGCACAATGAGCAGTTCTTC.

This clone was detected only once. The chain has TRBV2 and TRBJ2-1, with 7 bases that match TRBD2. V lost 11 bases and J lost 9; bases outside the gene matches: 19. The CDR3 totals 15 residues. Germline V CDR1 and CDR2: SNHLY, FYNNEI. CDR3 residues: CASIGASGAWGEQFF. The CDR3 bases are TGTGCCTCAATAGGGGCTAGCGGAGCCTGGGGTGAGCAGTTCTTC.

V and J are TRBV10-1 and TRBJ2-7; D uncertain. The CDR3 consists of 13 residues. Between the trimmed V and J ends, which lost 0 bases and 3 bases, there was a span of 6 bases. Per the germline V gene, CDR1 is WNHNN and CDR2 is SYGVQD (reference sequence). CDR3 DNA: TGCGCCAGCAGTGAGTCTCAGGTCTACGAGCAGTACTTC. It is translated as CASSESQVYEQYF.

This clone was seen a handful of times. The chain is built from TRBV6-6 and TRBJ2-5, with a possible D match to TRBD1 (5 bases). Germline V gene sequence: CDR1 MNHNY, CDR2 SVGAGI (reference sequence). V dropped 0 bases and J dropped 5 bases, with 16 bases sitting between them. The CDR3 sequence is 16 residues long. The DNA of the CDR3 is TGTGCCAGCAGTTACTCAGGCGGCTATAGACAGGAGACCCAGTACTTC. Translation gives CASSYSGGYRQETQYF.

The table lists this clone with a few counts. The chain links TRBV18 to TRBJ1-5; D is undetermined. The CDR3 runs to 13 residues. V was cut by 3 bases and J by 6 bases, with 9 bases left in between. The germline gives CDR1 KGHSH, CDR2 LQKENI. CDR3 amino acids: CASSPTEGQPQHF. CDR3 sequence (DNA): TGTGCCAGCTCACCTACGGAGGGTCAGCCCCAGCATTTT.

The chain has TRBV9 and TRBJ2-7; 9 nucleotides line up with TRBD1. CDR1 and CDR2 from the germline V gene are SGDLS and YYNGEE. This CDR3 region has 16 residues. The V gene end was trimmed by 4 bases and the J gene end by 2 bases; junction bases not matched to a gene: 10. The DNA for the CDR3 is TGTGCCAGCAGCCCCAACCGGGACAGGGAAGCCTACGAGCAGTACTTC. This encodes CASSPNRDREAYEQYF.

This clone was observed a single time. The chain combines TRBV10-3 with TRBJ2-7, with D possibly TRBD2 on 7 matching bases. Trimming cost V 8 bases and J 5 bases, with 16 bases left between them. Germline-derived CDR1 and CDR2 are ENHRY and SYGVKD. CDR3 size: 13 residues. The CDR3 is CAIQLGGADEQYF. The CDR3 DNA sequence: TGTGCCATCCAGTTGGGGGGGGCGGACGAGCAGTACTTC.

This clone has only a few counts. The chain recombines TRBV21-1 with TRBJ2-7; the table assigns TRBD1, which was not confirmed against the DNA. TRBV21-1 is a pseudogene locus. The CDR3 covers 13 residues. In nucleotides, the CDR3 is TGTGCCAGCAGCAAAGTTACAGGGTATGAGCAGTACTTC. This gives the protein CASSKVTGYEQYF.

V usage is TRBV4-2 and J usage is TRBJ1-5; D is ambiguous. V was cut by 0 bases and J by 3 bases, with 12 bases left in between. In germline, CDR1 is LGHNA, CDR2 YNFKEQ. The CDR3 runs 16 residues. CDR3 sequence: CASSQEHRGVNQPQHF. For the CDR3, the DNA is TGTGCCAGCAGCCAAGAACACCGCGGGGTCAATCAGCCCCAGCATTTT.

The chain recombines TRBV9 with TRBJ2-3; 7 positions agree with TRBD1. The CDR3 contains 16 residues. Germline V gives CDR1 SGDLS, CDR2 YYNGEE. With V trimmed by 4 bases and J by 6 bases, 14 bases remained unmatched. The CDR3 here is CASSLEVGGASDTQYF. The DNA for the CDR3 is TGTGCCAGCAGCCTAGAGGTAGGGGGCGCATCGGATACGCAGTATTTT. The full variable domain, with the rest looked up from reference TRBV9 and TRBJ2-3, is DSGVTQTPKHLITATGQRVTLRCSPRSGDLSVYWYQQSLDQGLQFLIQYYNGEERAKGNILERFSAQQFPDLHSELNLSSLELGDSALYFCASSLEVGGASDTQYFGPGTRLTVL.

On this clone itself: Mismatch with germline at one junction end may stem from a read error. The J gene is TRBJ1-2, the V gene TRBV7-9; the D is unclear. From germline, CDR1 is SEHNR and CDR2 FQNEAQ (reference sequence). CDR3 length: 14 residues. The CDR3 loop is CSSSLDTANYGYTF. The CDR3 DNA is TGTTCCAGCAGCTTAGACACAGCCAACTATGGCTACACCTTC. The whole variable domain, filled in from reference TRBV7-9 and TRBJ1-2, reads DTGVSQNPRHKITKRGQNVTFRCDPISEHNRLYWYRQTLGQGPEFLTYFQNEAQLEKSRLLSDRFSAERPKGSFSTLEIQRTEQGDSAMYLCSSSLDTANYGYTFGSGTRLTVV.

CDR3 nucleotide sequence: TGTGCCAGTAGGCCGGGACAGAATAATGAAAAACTGTTTTTT. Amino acids: CASRPGQNNEKLFF. The rearrangement uses TRBV19 and TRBJ1-4; 7 bases fit TRBD1. The CDR3 is 14 residues long. Germline loops: CDR1 LNHDA, CDR2 SQIVND (reference sequence). Trimming removed 6 bases from V and 4 bases from J; junction bases left unmatched: 5.

This clone was counted once. This chain joins TRBV19 and TRBJ2-1; 11 bases match TRBD2. CDR3 size: 16 residues. Germline CDR1 LNHDA, CDR2 SQIVND (reference sequence). V lost 2 bases to trimming and J lost 4 bases; unmatched junction nucleotides: 4. CDR3 sequence: CASSISLAGGYNEQFF. The CDR3 DNA reads TGTGCCAGTAGTATATCCCTAGCGGGGGGTTACAATGAGCAGTTCTTC.

The chain uses TRBV7-2 and TRBJ1-5; maybe TRBD1 (6 bases). The CDR3 has 14 residues. Germline lookup yields CDR1 SGHTA and CDR2 FQGNSA. Trimming removed 4 bases from V and 4 bases from J, with 11 bases in between. CDR3 nucleotide sequence: TGTGCCAGCAGCTACCAAGGGGGAAATCAGCCCCAGCATTTT. It specifies CASSYQGGNQPQHF.

The chain employs TRBV28 and TRBJ1-2; weak D call: TRBD1 (5 bases). The V gene lost 2 bases and the J gene lost 0 bases, with 13 bases spanning the gap. This CDR3 spans 16 amino acids. Per the germline V gene, CDR1 is MDHEN and CDR2 is SYDVKM. CDR3 sequence reads: CASSLGGVEANYGYTF. CDR3 sequence (DNA): TGTGCCAGCAGTTTAGGGGGGGTTGAAGCTAACTATGGCTACACCTTC.

V is TRBV12-5 and J is TRBJ2-3; D remains ambiguous. CDR3 size: 14 residues. V lost 1 base and J 4 bases, leaving 9 bases between the germline ends. Germline V lookup: CDR1 LGHNT, CDR2 FRNRAP. CDR3 in amino acids: CASGLGLPPDTQYF. In DNA, the CDR3 is TGTGCTAGTGGTTTGGGACTCCCCCCAGATACGCAGTATTTT.